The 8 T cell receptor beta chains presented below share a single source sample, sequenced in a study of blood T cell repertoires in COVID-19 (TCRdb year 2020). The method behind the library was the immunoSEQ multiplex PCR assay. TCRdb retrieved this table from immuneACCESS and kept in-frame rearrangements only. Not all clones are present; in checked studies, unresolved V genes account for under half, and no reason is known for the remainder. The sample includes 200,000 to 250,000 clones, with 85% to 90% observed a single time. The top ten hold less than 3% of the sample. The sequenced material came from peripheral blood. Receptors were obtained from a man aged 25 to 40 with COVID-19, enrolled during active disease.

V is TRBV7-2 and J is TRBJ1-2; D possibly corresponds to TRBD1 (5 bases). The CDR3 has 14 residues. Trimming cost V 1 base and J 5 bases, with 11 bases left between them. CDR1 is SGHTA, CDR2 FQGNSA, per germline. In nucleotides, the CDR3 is TGTGCCAGCAGCTTAGGATGGCAGGGTTATGGCTACACCTTC. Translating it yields CASSLGWQGYGYTF.

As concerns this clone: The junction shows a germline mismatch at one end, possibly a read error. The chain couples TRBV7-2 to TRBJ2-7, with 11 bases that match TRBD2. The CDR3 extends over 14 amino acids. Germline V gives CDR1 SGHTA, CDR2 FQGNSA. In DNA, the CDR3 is TGTGCCAGCAGCGTAGCGGGAGGGCCTTACGAGCAGTACTTC. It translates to CASSVAGGPYEQYF. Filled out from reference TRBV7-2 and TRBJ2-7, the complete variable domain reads GAGVSQSPSNKVTEKGKDVELRCDPISGHTALYWYRQSLGQGLEFLIYFQGNSAPDKSGLPSDRFSAERTGGSVSTLTIQRTQQEDSAVYLCASSVAGGPYEQYFGPGTRLTVT.

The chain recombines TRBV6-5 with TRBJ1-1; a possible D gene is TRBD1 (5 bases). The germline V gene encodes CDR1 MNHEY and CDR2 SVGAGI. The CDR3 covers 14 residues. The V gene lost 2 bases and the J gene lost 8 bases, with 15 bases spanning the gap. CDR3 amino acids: CASSYGAGLPEAFF. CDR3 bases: TGTGCCAGCAGTTACGGCGCGGGACTCCCCGAAGCTTTCTTT.

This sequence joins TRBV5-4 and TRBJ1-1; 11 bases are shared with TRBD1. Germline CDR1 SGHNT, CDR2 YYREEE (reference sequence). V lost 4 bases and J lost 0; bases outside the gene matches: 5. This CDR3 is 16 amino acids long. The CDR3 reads CASSPGTGGMNTEAFF. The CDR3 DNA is TGTGCCAGCAGCCCTGGGACAGGGGGTATGAACACTGAAGCTTTCTTT.

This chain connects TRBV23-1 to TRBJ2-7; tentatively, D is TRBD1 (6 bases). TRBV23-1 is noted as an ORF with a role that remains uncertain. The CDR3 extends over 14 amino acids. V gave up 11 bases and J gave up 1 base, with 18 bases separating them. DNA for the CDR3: TGCGCCGCTGAGACAGGTCCCTATTCCTACGAGCAGTACTTC. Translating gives CAAETGPYSYEQYF.

CDR3: CASLKRTAAFF. DNA of the CDR3: TGTGCCAGCCTTAAAAGGACAGCCGCTTTCTTT. The chain has TRBV28 and TRBJ1-1, with D possibly matching TRBD1 (6 bases). V dropped 8 bases and J dropped 11 bases, with 15 bases sitting between them. CDR1 MDHEN and CDR2 SYDVKM come from the germline V gene. The CDR3 runs to 11 residues.

This CDR3 is CASSVSTGTTAEKLFF. The DNA for the CDR3 is TGTGCCAGCAGCGTATCGACCGGGACAACTGCTGAAAAACTGTTTTTT. V is TRBV9 and J is TRBJ1-4; D possibly corresponds to TRBD1 (6 bases). The CDR3 is made up of 16 amino acids. Germline CDR1 reads SGDLS; CDR2 reads YYNGEE. The ends were cut back, 1 base at V and 7 bases at J, with 17 bases in the middle.

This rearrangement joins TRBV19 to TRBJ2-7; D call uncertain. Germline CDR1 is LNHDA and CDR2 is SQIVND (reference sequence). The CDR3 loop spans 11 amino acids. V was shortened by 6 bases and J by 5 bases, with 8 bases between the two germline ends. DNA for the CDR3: TGTGCCAGTAGGTCAAGCCACGAGCAGTACTTC. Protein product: CASRSSHEQYF.